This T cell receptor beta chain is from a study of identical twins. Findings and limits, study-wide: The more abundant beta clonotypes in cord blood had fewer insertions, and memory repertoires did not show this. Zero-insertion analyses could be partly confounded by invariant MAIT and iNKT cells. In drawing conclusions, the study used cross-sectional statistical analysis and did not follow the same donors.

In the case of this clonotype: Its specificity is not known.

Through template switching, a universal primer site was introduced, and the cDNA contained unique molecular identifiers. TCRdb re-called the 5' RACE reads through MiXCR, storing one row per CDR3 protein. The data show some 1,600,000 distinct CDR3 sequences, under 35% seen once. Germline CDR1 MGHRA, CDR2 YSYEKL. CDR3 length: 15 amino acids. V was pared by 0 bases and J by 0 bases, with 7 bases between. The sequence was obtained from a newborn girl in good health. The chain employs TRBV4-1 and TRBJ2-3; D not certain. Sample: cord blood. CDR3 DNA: TGCGCCAGCAGCCAAGACTCCTCTAGCACAGATACGCAGTATTTT. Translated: CASSQDSSSTDTQYF.